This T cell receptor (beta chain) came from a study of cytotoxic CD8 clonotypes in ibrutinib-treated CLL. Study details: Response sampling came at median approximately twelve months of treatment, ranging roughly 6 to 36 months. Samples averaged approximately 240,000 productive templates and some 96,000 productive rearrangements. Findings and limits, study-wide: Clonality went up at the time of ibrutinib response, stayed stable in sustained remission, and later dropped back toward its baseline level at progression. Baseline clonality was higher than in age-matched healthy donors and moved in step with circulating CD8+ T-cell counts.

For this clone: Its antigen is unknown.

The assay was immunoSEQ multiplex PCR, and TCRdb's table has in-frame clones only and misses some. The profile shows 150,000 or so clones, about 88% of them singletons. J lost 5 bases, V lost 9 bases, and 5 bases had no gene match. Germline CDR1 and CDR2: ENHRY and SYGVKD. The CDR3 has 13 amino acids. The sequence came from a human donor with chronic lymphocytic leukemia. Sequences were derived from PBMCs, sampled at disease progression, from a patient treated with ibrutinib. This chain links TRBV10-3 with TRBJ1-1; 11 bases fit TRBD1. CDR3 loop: CAIRTGGATEAFF. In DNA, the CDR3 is TGTGCCATACGGACAGGGGGCGCGACTGAAGCTTTCTTT.